This T cell receptor beta chain is from a study of radiation and T cells in renal cell carcinoma. At the level of the study: Nephrectomy followed 15 Gy stereotactic body radiation by 4 weeks.

In this sample, this clone turned up a few times. This sample's time point: blood 2 weeks post-SBRT. Indicated treatment: 15 Gy SBRT to primary tumor, nephrectomy 4 weeks later. The patient's renal cell carcinoma had clear cell pathology. TCRdb's copy holds only in-frame clones and misses some; the assay was immunoSEQ multiplex PCR. This table holds about 150,000 clones, over 80% found once. Germline CDR1 GTSNPN, CDR2 SVGIG (reference sequence). The V segment lost 2 bases and the J segment 4 bases; nucleotides outside the gene matches: 4. The CDR3 has 13 residues. The sequence was obtained from a woman aged 45-59 years with renal cell carcinoma. The sequencing used blood, collected from a patient whose treatment included radiotherapy and nephrectomy. The chain has TRBV30 and TRBJ1-1, with 7 bases aligning to TRBD1. CDR3 sequence reads: CAWSRSGGTEAFF. The CDR3 DNA sequence: TGTGCCTGGAGTAGATCAGGGGGCACTGAAGCTTTCTTT.